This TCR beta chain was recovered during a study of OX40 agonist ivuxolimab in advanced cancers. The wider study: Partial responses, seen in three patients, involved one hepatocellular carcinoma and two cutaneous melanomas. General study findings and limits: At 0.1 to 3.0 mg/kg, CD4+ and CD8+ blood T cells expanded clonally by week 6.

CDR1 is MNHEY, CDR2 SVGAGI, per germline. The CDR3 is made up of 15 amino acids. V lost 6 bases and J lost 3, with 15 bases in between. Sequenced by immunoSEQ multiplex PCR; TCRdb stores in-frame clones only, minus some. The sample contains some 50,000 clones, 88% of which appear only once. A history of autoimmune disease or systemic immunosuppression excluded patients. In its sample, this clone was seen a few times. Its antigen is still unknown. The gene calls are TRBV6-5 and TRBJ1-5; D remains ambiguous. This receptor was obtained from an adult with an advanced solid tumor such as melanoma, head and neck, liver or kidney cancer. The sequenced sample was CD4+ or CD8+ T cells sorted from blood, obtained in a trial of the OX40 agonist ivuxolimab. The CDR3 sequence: CASSPGWMDNQPQHF. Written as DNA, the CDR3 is TGTGCCAGCAGCCCCGGGTGGATGGACAATCAGCCCCAGCATTTT.